The 10 T cell receptor beta chains given below trace back to one sample, sequenced in a study of blood T cell repertoires in COVID-19. Profiling relied on immunoSEQ multiplex PCR, and the TCRdb table lists in-frame clones only, not all of them. The data hold around 120,000 clones, with 87% observed a single time. Sequencing was done on a sample of peripheral blood. These receptors were taken from a human donor in a cohort sampled during active COVID-19.

This chain uses TRBV15 with TRBJ1-3; 7 bases line up with TRBD1. Germline assignment: CDR1 LNHNV and CDR2 YYDKDF (reference sequence). V gave up 5 bases and J gave up 2 bases; unmatched junction bases: 6. This CDR3 has 15 residues. The CDR3 DNA reads TGTGCCACCAGCCCGATCGGACAGGCTGGAAACACCATATATTTT. This sequence encodes CATSPIGQAGNTIYF. The full variable domain, rest sourced from reference TRBV15 and TRBJ1-3, is DAMVIQNPRYQVTQFGKPVTLSCSQTLNHNVMYWYQQKSSQAPKLLFHYYDKDFNNEADTPDNFQSRRPNTSFCFLDIRSPGLGDTAMYLCATSPIGQAGNTIYFGEGSWLTVV.

This chain uses TRBV7-9 with TRBJ1-4; the D gene is possibly TRBD1 (6 bases). V was pared by 1 base and J by 2 bases, with 14 bases between. Germline V lookup: CDR1 SEHNR, CDR2 FQNEAQ (reference sequence). The CDR3 extends over 17 amino acids. CDR3 region: CASSLGGGGPTNEKLFF. CDR3 in DNA: TGTGCCAGCAGCTTAGGGGGGGGCGGCCCCACTAATGAAAAACTGTTTTTT.

V and J are TRBV27 and TRBJ2-1; the D is unclear. The germline V gene encodes CDR1 MNHEY and CDR2 SMNVEV (reference sequence). Deletions cut 2 bases from V and 0 bases from J, with 5 bases between. The CDR3 spans 14 residues. The DNA for the CDR3 is TGTGCCAGCAGTTTACCGGGCTCCTACAATGAGCAGTTCTTC. It specifies CASSLPGSYNEQFF.

The V gene is TRBV9, the J gene TRBJ1-5; 10 bases match TRBD1. With 3 bases clipped from V and 4 bases from J, the junction kept 4 bases outside the gene matches. CDR3 length: 15 amino acids. Germline values: CDR1 SGDLS, CDR2 YYNGEE. CDR3 protein: CASSATGQGNQPQHF. CDR3 in DNA: TGTGCCAGCAGCGCCACGGGACAGGGGAATCAGCCCCAGCATTTT.

The rearrangement links TRBV3-1 (or the pseudogene TRBV3-2) to TRBJ2-5, with D unresolved. Trimming took 7 bases from V and 1 from J, leaving 10 bases between them. Per the germline V gene, CDR1 is LGHDT and CDR2 is YNNKEL (reference sequence). This CDR3 is built from 13 residues. The CDR3 coding sequence is TGTGCCAGCAACGAGCGTATCCAAGAGACCCAGTACTTC. Translating gives CASNERIQETQYF.

V and J are TRBV4-1 and TRBJ1-1; unclear D gene. V lost 0 bases to trimming and J lost 3 bases, with 5 bases between them. The CDR3 contains 13 residues. The germline V gene has CDR1 MGHRA and CDR2 YSYEKL. CDR3 nucleotide sequence: TGCGCCAGCAGCCAAGACAAATACACTGAAGCTTTCTTT. Amino acid sequence: CASSQDKYTEAFF.

J is TRBJ1-5 and V is TRBV19; no clear D gene. The CDR3 loop spans 12 amino acids. Trimming left V 6 bases short and J 7 bases short, with 10 bases between. Per the germline V gene, CDR1 is LNHDA and CDR2 is SQIVND (reference sequence). This CDR3 reads CASRDGRQPQHF. For the CDR3, the DNA is TGTGCCAGTAGGGACGGGAGGCAGCCCCAGCATTTT.

This chain connects TRBV27 to TRBJ2-7; D is possibly TRBD1 (5 bases). The CDR3 sequence is 13 residues long. Trimming pared 2 bases from V and 5 bases from J, leaving 10 bases between. Germline CDR1 and CDR2: MNHEY and SMNVEV (reference sequence). CDR3 sequence: CASSLLQGHEQYF. The CDR3, as DNA: TGTGCCAGCAGTTTACTGCAGGGCCACGAGCAGTACTTC.

This sequence joins TRBV6-4 and TRBJ1-6; 8 nucleotides agree with TRBD1. Losses at the gene ends were 2 bases for V and 9 bases for J; bases not matched to a gene: 6. The CDR3 has 15 residues. CDR1 and CDR2 from the germline V gene are MRHNA and SNTAGT. The CDR3 region is CASSDRTGSGSPLHF. The CDR3 DNA reads TGTGCCAGCAGTGACCGGACAGGGTCCGGTTCACCCCTCCACTTT.

V and J are TRBV28 and TRBJ1-1, with 7 positions matching TRBD1. Germline V gene lookup returns CDR1 MDHEN and CDR2 SYDVKM. With 6 bases clipped from V and 5 bases from J, the junction kept 6 bases outside the gene matches. This CDR3 is 13 amino acids long. CDR3 DNA: TGTGCCAGCAGGTCAGGGGGTCGGACTGAAGCTTTCTTT. Translated, it gives CASRSGGRTEAFF.